The next 21 T cell receptor beta chains were all read from a single sample in a study of shared clonotypes between healthy human individuals. Some clones are missing from TCRdb's copy, which holds only in-frame ones; the method was immunoSEQ multiplex PCR. Of around 2.5 million clones in the sample, more than 85% were seen once. Sequenced material: naive CD4+ T cells from PBMCs. Subset specified: CD45RA+ positively selected. These TCRs come from a man aged 18 to 29 in good health. Some clones in this sample may be carry-over from other donors' samples.

The chain combines TRBV5-4 with TRBJ1-2, with D perhaps TRBD1 (6 bases). Germline lookup yields CDR1 SGHNT and CDR2 YYREEE (reference sequence). Trimming shortened V by 4 bases and J by 5 bases, and 15 bases separated the two germline ends. The CDR3 runs to 14 residues. The CDR3 DNA follows: TGTGCCAGCAGCCGGGTCCCAGGGGCTTATGGCTACACCTTC. Protein sequence: CASSRVPGAYGYTF.

This sequence joins TRBV7-2 and TRBJ2-1; 11 bases fit TRBD2. The V gene's germline CDR1 is SGHTA and CDR2 FQGNSA. V shed 3 bases, J shed 6 bases, and the junction held 7 bases outside the gene matches. The CDR3 contains 16 residues. CDR3 in DNA: TGTGCCAGCAGCTTCACCGGGACTAGCGGAACCAATGAGCAGTTCTTC. Protein sequence: CASSFTGTSGTNEQFF.

This chain links TRBV18 with TRBJ2-7; possibly TRBD1 or TRBD2 for D (5 bases each). From germline, CDR1 is KGHSH and CDR2 LQKENI. This CDR3 comprises 14 residues. Trimming removed 2 bases at V and 7 bases at J, with 15 bases between. CDR3 sequence reads: CASSPDGTSGEQYF. The CDR3 DNA follows: TGTGCCAGCTCACCAGACGGGACGTCGGGGGAGCAGTACTTC. Full variable domain (outside the CDR3, taken from reference TRBV18 and TRBJ2-7): NAGVMQNPRHLVRRRGQEARLRCSPMKGHSHVYWYRQLPEEGLKFMVYLQKENIIDESGMPKERFSAEFPKEGPSILRIQQVVRGDSAAYFCASSPDGTSGEQYFGPGTRLTVT.

This clone was counted a few times. This rearrangement joins TRBV5-1 to TRBJ2-7; 10 bases agree with TRBD1. J was trimmed by 4 bases and V by 4 bases; bases with no gene match: 5. Germline assignment: CDR1 SGHRS and CDR2 YFSETQ. The CDR3 runs 14 residues. CDR3 DNA: TGCGCCAGCAGCGCCGGACAGGGGGTTTACGAGCAGTACTTC. Protein: CASSAGQGVYEQYF.

This clone was seen only once. J is TRBJ2-7 and V is TRBV23-1, with D tentatively TRBD2 (5 bases). TRBV23-1 has ORF status, its function being uncertain. The CDR3 loop spans 17 amino acids. V was cut by 4 bases and J by 3 bases, with 22 bases left in between. For the CDR3, the DNA is TGCGCCAGCAGTCCCAGAGGGTTCGGAGTGATCTTCTACGAGCAGTACTTC. Translating it yields CASSPRGFGVIFYEQYF.

This clone was seen a single time. The chain has TRBV5-1 and TRBJ2-5; D not resolved. Deletions cut 0 bases from V and 4 bases from J, with 10 bases between. The CDR3 loop spans 14 amino acids. CDR1 and CDR2 from the germline V gene are SGHRS and YFSETQ. The DNA for the CDR3 is TGCGCCAGCAGCTTGGGCAGCCCCGGAGAGACCCAGTACTTC. Translating gives CASSLGSPGETQYF.

This chain joins TRBV7-9 and TRBJ2-1; 8 bases fit TRBD1. This CDR3 spans 17 amino acids. V was pared by 5 bases and J by 0 bases, with 9 bases of the junction left unmatched. The germline CDR1 and CDR2 sequences are SEHNR and FQNEAQ (reference sequence). In DNA form, the CDR3 reads TGTGCCAGCAGCCAGTGGACAGGGATCACCTCCTACAATGAGCAGTTCTTC. Its translation is CASSQWTGITSYNEQFF.

The chain links TRBV28 to TRBJ2-2, with a weak D call TRBD2 (7 bases). Between the trimmed V and J ends, which lost 2 bases and 4 bases, there was a span of 11 bases. This CDR3 contains 15 residues. Germline CDR1 is MDHEN and CDR2 is SYDVKM. The CDR3 region has the DNA TGTGCCAGCAGTTTAGCGGGGGCGGGCACCGGGGAGCTGTTTTTT. As protein: CASSLAGAGTGELFF.

The V and J genes are TRBV19 and TRBJ2-1; 10 nucleotides agree with TRBD1. V was pared by 6 bases and J by 7 bases, with 9 bases of the junction left unmatched. The CDR3 has 15 amino acids. The germline gives CDR1 LNHDA, CDR2 SQIVND (reference sequence). The DNA for the CDR3 is TGTGCCAGTAGCCCGACAGGGGGCTTGCGGAATGAGCAGTTCTTC. It specifies CASSPTGGLRNEQFF.

The chain's CDR3 is CASSTRTSGGLETQYF. CDR3 sequence (DNA): TGTGCCAGCAGCACCCGGACTAGCGGGGGGTTAGAGACCCAGTACTTC. The rearrangement uses TRBV7-3 and TRBJ2-5; 14 positions agree with TRBD2. Germline CDR1 is SGHTA and CDR2 is FQGTGA. Losses at the gene ends were 5 bases for V and 4 bases for J; bases not matched to a gene: 6. CDR3 length: 16 amino acids.

This clone has only one observation. CDR3 in DNA: TGTGCCAGCAGCGTTAGACTACAGGGCACTGAAGCTTTCTTT. Protein sequence: CASSVRLQGTEAFF. The rearrangement links TRBV11-2 to TRBJ1-1, with D perhaps TRBD1 (6 bases). V lost 5 bases to trimming and J lost 4 bases, with 14 bases between them. The CDR3 is made up of 14 amino acids. CDR1 is SGHAT and CDR2 is FQNNGV in the germline V gene. The variable domain in full, with the rest retrieved from reference TRBV11-2 and TRBJ1-1, is EAGVAQSPRYKIIEKRQSVAFWCNPISGHATLYWYQQILGQGPKLLIQFQNNGVVDDSQLPKDRFSAERLKGVDSTLKIQPAKLEDSAVYLCASSVRLQGTEAFFGQGTRLTVV.

The chain carries TRBV9 and TRBJ2-1, with 9 bases aligning to TRBD2. The germline gives CDR1 SGDLS, CDR2 YYNGEE. The CDR3 contains 16 residues. V lost 0 bases and J lost 9; bases outside the gene matches: 10. The CDR3 here is CASSVVAAGGMSEQFF. The CDR3 coding sequence is TGTGCCAGCAGCGTAGTAGCAGCGGGAGGCATGAGTGAGCAGTTCTTC.

The V call is TRBV29-1, the J call TRBJ1-1; no firm D call. The CDR3 sequence is 13 residues long. Germline lookup yields CDR1 SQVTM and CDR2 ANQGSEA. Trimming shortened V by 5 bases and J by 0 bases, and 10 bases separated the two germline ends. CDR3 protein: CSVRRPVNTEAFF. CDR3 in DNA: TGCAGCGTTAGGCGGCCGGTGAACACTGAAGCTTTCTTT. The entire variable domain, with the rest obtained from reference TRBV29-1 and TRBJ1-1, is as follows: SAVISQKPSRDICQRGTSLTIQCQVDSQVTMMFWYRQQPGQSLTLIATANQGSEATYESGFVIDKFPISRPNLTFSTLTVSNMSPEDSSIYLCSVRRPVNTEAFFGQGTRLTVV.

The rearrangement joins TRBV5-4 to TRBJ2-5; unclear D gene. Germline V lookup: CDR1 SGHNT, CDR2 YYREEE (reference sequence). CDR3 length: 13 residues. V lost 2 bases and J lost 2, with 7 bases in between. The CDR3 DNA is TGTGCCAGCAGCTTCGCCAGACAAGAGACCCAGTACTTC. Its translation is CASSFARQETQYF.

The chain couples TRBV7-9 to TRBJ2-1; TRBD2 matches 11 bases. The length of the CDR3 is 18 residues. With V trimmed by 1 base and J by 0 bases, 5 bases remained unmatched. Germline loops: CDR1 SEHNR, CDR2 FQNEAQ (reference sequence). The CDR3 sequence: CASSLVMLAGGSYNEQFF. In DNA form, the CDR3 reads TGTGCCAGCAGCTTAGTAATGCTAGCGGGAGGCTCCTACAATGAGCAGTTCTTC.

The chain employs TRBV7-9 and TRBJ1-5; D is perhaps TRBD1 (6 bases). Trimming removed 5 bases at V and 4 bases at J, with 12 bases between. Looked up from germline, CDR1 is SEHNR and CDR2 is FQNEAQ (reference sequence). This CDR3 is 14 amino acids long. For the CDR3, the DNA is TGTGCCAGCAGCACCCGGGACAAGAATCAGCCCCAGCATTTT. Translating gives CASSTRDKNQPQHF.

This chain links TRBV29-1 with TRBJ1-2; D might be TRBD1 (6 bases). This CDR3 has 13 amino acids. V was shortened by 6 bases and J by 4 bases, with 15 bases between the two germline ends. Germline CDR1 and CDR2: SQVTM and ANQGSEA. CDR3: CSVTGRASYGYTF. In nucleotides, the CDR3 is TGCAGCGTGACAGGACGCGCGTCCTATGGCTACACCTTC.

This chain connects TRBV5-1 to TRBJ2-5; possibly TRBD1 for D (6 bases). Between the trimmed V and J ends, which lost 1 base and 3 bases, there was a span of 10 bases. The CDR3 is made up of 14 amino acids. Germline CDR1 SGHRS, CDR2 YFSETQ. The CDR3 reads CASSLTGQEETQYF. CDR3 in DNA: TGCGCCAGCAGCTTGACAGGGCAAGAAGAGACCCAGTACTTC.

V and J are TRBV5-4 and TRBJ2-3; possibly TRBD2 for D (7 bases). In germline, CDR1 is SGHNT, CDR2 YYREEE (reference sequence). The V gene lost 1 base and the J gene lost 6 bases, with 15 bases spanning the gap. The CDR3 contains 15 residues. DNA for the CDR3: TGTGCCAGCAGCTTGAAGCGGGACGGGGGCGATACGCAGTATTTT. This encodes CASSLKRDGGDTQYF.

This chain links TRBV28 with TRBJ2-7; no definite D call. The CDR3 is made up of 15 amino acids. Germline CDR1 and CDR2: MDHEN and SYDVKM. The V end was cut by 3 bases, the J end by 2 bases, with 14 bases between. CDR3 protein: CASSLGLATTYEQYF. The CDR3 DNA follows: TGTGCCAGCAGTTTGGGCCTCGCCACAACCTACGAGCAGTACTTC.

The rearrangement joins TRBV29-1 to TRBJ2-3; TRBD2 aligns across 8 bases. J gave up 6 bases and V 5 bases, and 10 bases lay outside the gene matches. There are 14 residues in the CDR3. The germline gives CDR1 SQVTM, CDR2 ANQGSEA. The CDR3 DNA is TGCAGCGTTAGCGTCGGGAGGGCCTGGGATACGCAGTATTTT. Its translation: CSVSVGRAWDTQYF.